The source of this TCR beta chain is a study of CD8 T cells in Susac syndrome. Study in general: When their blood was taken, patients with Susac syndrome were therapy-naive, taking corticosteroids, or taking intravenous immunoglobulin alone.

Sequencing targeted TCR beta in blood CD8+ and CD4+ T cells. Recently defined diagnostic criteria for definite or probable disease were fulfilled by Susac syndrome patients. This CDR3 is built from 14 residues. The V segment lost 1 base and the J segment 6 bases; nucleotides outside the gene matches: 2. In germline, CDR1 is MNHNS, CDR2 SASEGT. RNA amounts of roughly 0.5 to 1 ug underwent reverse transcription with random hexamers. The amplification used immunoSEQ multiplex PCR on TCR beta CDR3; it spanned 54 Vbeta and 13 Jbeta. TCRdb re-called the immunoSEQ multiplex PCR reads through MiXCR, storing one row per CDR3 protein. The data hold some 200,000 distinct CDR3 sequences, with roughly 90% observed a single time.

Sequences were obtained from CD4+ T cells from PBMCs. The source is a human donor with Susac syndrome. This chain links TRBV6-1 with TRBJ1-5; 8 bases are a match to TRBD1. The CDR3 loop is CASSEGQGSQPQHF. The CDR3 DNA follows: TGTGCCAGCAGTGAAGGACAGGGGAGTCAGCCCCAGCATTTT.